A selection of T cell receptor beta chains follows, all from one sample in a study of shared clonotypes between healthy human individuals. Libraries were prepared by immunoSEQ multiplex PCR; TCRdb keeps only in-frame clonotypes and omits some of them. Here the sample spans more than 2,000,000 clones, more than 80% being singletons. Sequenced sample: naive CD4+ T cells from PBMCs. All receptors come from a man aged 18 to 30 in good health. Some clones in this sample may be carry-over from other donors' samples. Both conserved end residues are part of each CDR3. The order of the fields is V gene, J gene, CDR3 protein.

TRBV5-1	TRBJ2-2	CASSPRGSTNTGELFF
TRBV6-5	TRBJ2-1	CASRSSGSSYNEQFF
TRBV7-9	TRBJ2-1	CASIRGEGNEQFF
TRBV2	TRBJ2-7	CASSENRGVGEQYF
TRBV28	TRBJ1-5	CASSFPTGQYNQPQHF
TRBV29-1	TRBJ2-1	CSVGAYNEQFF
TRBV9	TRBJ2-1	CASSSYFREQFF
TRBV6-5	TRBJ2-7	CASSLGVPGIYEQYF
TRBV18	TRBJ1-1	CASSPRGGRRMNTEAFF
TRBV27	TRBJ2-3	CASSLRSLGGTDTQYF
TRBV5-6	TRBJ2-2	CASSTPPGELFF
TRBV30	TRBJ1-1	CAWRGGDTEAFF
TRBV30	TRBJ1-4	CAWADREKLFF
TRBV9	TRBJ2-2	CASSVGPFAGDTGELFF
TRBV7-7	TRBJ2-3	CASSLGSGSTDTQYF
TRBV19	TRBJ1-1	CASNLRKNTEAFF
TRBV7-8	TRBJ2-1	CASSRGLAVGYEQFF
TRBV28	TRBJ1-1	CASSFPVNTEAFF